These 25 T cell receptor beta chains were sequenced from one sample in a study of blood T cells in healthy people across ages. A J-beta primer mix and a sample-barcoded 5' primer were used in a second PCR of roughly 7 to 12 cycles. TCRdb re-called the 5' RACE reads through MiXCR, storing one row per CDR3 protein. The sample consists of roughly 1.4 million distinct CDR3 sequences, approximately 60% of them appearing once. Input material: blood. The receptors come from a man aged 18 to 29 in good health.

The genes are TRBV5-6 and TRBJ2-7, with D unresolved. This CDR3 has 15 residues. V was cut by 4 bases and J by 2 bases, with 16 bases left in between. The germline gives CDR1 SGHDT, CDR2 YYEEEE. The CDR3 sequence is CASSRSDLRTYEQYF. The DNA for the CDR3 is TGTGCCAGCAGCCGATCGGATTTACGGACCTACGAGCAGTACTTC.

This clonotype was found a few times. The rearrangement joins TRBV12-3 or TRBV12-4 to TRBJ2-5; D gene ambiguous. V lost 0 bases and J 1 base, leaving 9 bases between the germline ends. The CDR3 spans 15 residues. This CDR3 is CASSLALASQETQYF. CDR3 coding DNA: TGTGCCAGCAGTTTAGCGCTGGCTTCCCAAGAGACCCAGTACTTC.

This clonotype showed up just once. V and J are TRBV6-2 or TRBV6-3 and TRBJ2-5; D perhaps matches TRBD2 (5 bases). The germline CDR1 and CDR2 sequences are MNHEY and SVGEGT. With 7 bases removed from V and 4 bases from J, the gap between germline ends came to 22 bases. CDR3 size: 16 residues. CDR3 DNA: TGTGCCAGCACCCCAGCGGATAGTCGTATCGTAGAGACCCAGTACTTC. It yields the protein CASTPADSRIVETQYF.

Concerning this clonotype itself: A read error may be the cause here, since a much bigger clone is one base away. The chain combines TRBV9 with TRBJ2-7; TRBD2 agrees at 8 bases. V lost 0 bases and J lost 7; bases outside the gene matches: 12. The CDR3 contains 16 residues. Germline-derived CDR1 and CDR2 are SGDLS and YYNGEE. The CDR3 DNA sequence: TGTGCCAGCAGCGTAGATCCGGGACTAGTGGGAGAAGAGCAGTACTTC. It specifies CASSVDPGLVGEEQYF.

This clonotype was counted between two and nine times. The V and J genes are TRBV6-1 and TRBJ2-1, with TRBD1 matching over 8 bases. The germline V gene has CDR1 MNHNS and CDR2 SASEGT. The CDR3 contains 13 residues. V lost 8 bases and J lost 3; bases outside the gene matches: 3. CDR3 sequence (DNA): TGTGCCAGCGGACAGGGCATCTACAATGAGCAGTTCTTC. Its protein product is CASGQGIYNEQFF.

The chain uses TRBV11-2 and TRBJ2-5; no reliable D call. The V end was cut by 1 base, the J end by 3 bases, with 15 bases between. The CDR3 is made up of 16 amino acids. Germline V CDR1 and CDR2: SGHAT, FQNNGV. For the CDR3, the DNA is TGTGCCAGCAGCTTAGTTATATGGGCCCTCAAAGAGACCCAGTACTTC. Protein sequence: CASSLVIWALKETQYF.

This clonotype was recorded a few times. The chain carries TRBV4-1 and TRBJ1-1; 8 nucleotides align to TRBD1. Trimming removed 4 bases from V and 0 bases from J; junction bases left unmatched: 4. The CDR3 consists of 15 residues. CDR1 MGHRA and CDR2 YSYEKL come from the germline V gene. In DNA, the CDR3 is TGCGCCAGCAGCCCGTTACAGGGGGTGAACACTGAAGCTTTCTTT. Encoded protein: CASSPLQGVNTEAFF.

J is TRBJ2-1 and V is TRBV24-1; D not resolved. CDR1 and CDR2 from the germline V gene are KGHDR and SFDVKD. CDR3 length equals 10 residues. V was pared by 9 bases and J by 8 bases, with 7 bases between. CDR3 loop: CATGSDEQFF. The CDR3 DNA is TGTGCCACCGGTTCGGATGAGCAGTTCTTC.

Comments on this clonotype: Sequence at one end of the junction differs from germline and may be a read error. In DNA form, the CDR3 reads TGTGCCGGCAGCTCCGATAGCTACGAGCAGTACTTC. Its protein product is CAGSSDSYEQYF. The chain couples TRBV7-2 to TRBJ2-5; D is unresolved. The better agreement between TRBJ2-7 and the DNA end casts doubt on the J call. The length of the CDR3 is 12 residues. CDR1 SGHTA and CDR2 FQGNSA come from the germline V gene.

A single count supports this clonotype. CDR3: CASSVQAEQYF. In nucleotides, the CDR3 is TGTGCCAGCAGCGTACAGGCCGAGCAGTACTTC. The V and J genes are TRBV9 and TRBJ2-5, with D unclear. The last part of the DNA fits TRBJ2-7 better; the J call may be wrong. The germline V gene encodes CDR1 SGDLS and CDR2 YYNGEE. The CDR3 loop spans 11 amino acids.

Worth noting for this clonotype: A read error may account for a junction end that differs from germline. This sequence joins TRBV7-7 and TRBJ2-3, with 8 bases fitting TRBD2. This CDR3 spans 14 amino acids. Germline assignment: CDR1 SSHAT and CDR2 FNYEAQ (reference sequence). This CDR3 reads CASSPGGASDTQYF. The CDR3 DNA reads as TGTGCTAGCAGCCCCGGGGGGGCTTCAGATACGCAGTATTTT.

This clonotype has just a few counts. J is TRBJ2-3 and V is TRBV4-1, with D maybe TRBD1 (5 bases). Per germline, CDR1 MGHRA and CDR2 YSYEKL. Trimming removed 4 bases at V and 0 bases at J, with 20 bases between. CDR3 length equals 18 residues. The CDR3 protein is CASSPNVPDTLSTDTQYF. CDR3 DNA: TGCGCCAGCAGCCCGAATGTCCCGGACACCCTTAGCACAGATACGCAGTATTTT.

The chain employs TRBV28 and TRBJ1-2, with 8 positions matching TRBD1. V lost 3 bases to trimming and J lost 0 bases; unmatched junction nucleotides: 6. There are 16 residues in the CDR3. Per the germline V gene, CDR1 is MDHEN and CDR2 is SYDVKM. CDR3 sequence reads: CASSFRFRGPNYGYTF. CDR3 DNA: TGTGCCAGCAGTTTTAGGTTCAGGGGGCCTAACTATGGCTACACCTTC.

This rearrangement joins TRBV29-1 to TRBJ2-7, with a tentative D call TRBD2 (6 bases). Germline loops: CDR1 SQVTM, CDR2 ANQGSEA. The V end lost 5 bases, the J end lost 1 base, and 9 bases lay between the germline ends. The CDR3 runs 12 residues. The CDR3 here is CSVRGVSYEQYF. CDR3 nucleotide sequence: TGCAGCGTTCGCGGGGTATCCTACGAGCAGTACTTC.

This clonotype occurred once. The chain links TRBV4-1 to TRBJ2-4; TRBD1 might be the D (6 bases). The end of the DNA fits TRBJ2-7 better, so the J call may be wrong. The CDR3 spans 14 residues. The germline V gene has CDR1 MGHRA and CDR2 YSYEKL. As DNA, the CDR3 is TGCGCCAGCAGCCACCCAGGGGAGTGGTACGAGCAGTACTTC. This gives the protein CASSHPGEWYEQYF.

The V call is TRBV28, the J call TRBJ2-1; D unresolved. Germline loops: CDR1 MDHEN, CDR2 SYDVKM. CDR3 length equals 18 residues. CDR3 amino acids: CGTAVGFWTLESYNEQFF. Written as DNA, the CDR3 is TGTGGCACAGCAGTCGGCTTCTGGACGCTTGAATCCTACAATGAGCAGTTCTTC.

This clonotype was recorded many times. The chain joins TRBV12-3 or TRBV12-4 to TRBJ2-2, with D perhaps matching TRBD1 (5 bases). This CDR3 is built from 15 residues. Trimming shortened V by 0 bases and J by 4 bases, and 9 bases separated the two germline ends. CDR3 residues: CASSLAVTVTGELFF. CDR3 sequence (DNA): TGTGCCAGCAGTTTAGCGGTGACAGTCACCGGGGAGCTGTTTTTT.

This chain joins TRBV6-5 and TRBJ1-5; D gene unclear. The CDR3 is 12 residues long. Germline loops: CDR1 MNHEY, CDR2 SVGAGI. Between the trimmed V and J ends, which lost 6 bases and 13 bases, there was a span of 16 bases. The CDR3 nucleotides are TGTGCCAGCAGGGGTAATGAGTTCATACAGCATTTT. Translation: CASRGNEFIQHF.

This rearrangement joins TRBV6-1 to TRBJ2-7, with D perhaps matching TRBD2 (5 bases). V was pared by 5 bases and J by 0 bases, with 17 bases between. The CDR3 is made up of 16 amino acids. Looked up from germline, CDR1 is MNHNS and CDR2 is SASEGT. The CDR3: CASSWSPTGSSYEQYF. CDR3 DNA sequence: TGTGCCAGCAGTTGGTCTCCGACGGGAAGCTCCTACGAGCAGTACTTC.

This chain connects TRBV4-1 to TRBJ1-5, with 10 nucleotides matching TRBD1. CDR3 length equals 15 residues. Germline lookup yields CDR1 MGHRA and CDR2 YSYEKL. V gave up 3 bases and J gave up 7 bases; unmatched junction bases: 6. CDR3 amino acids: CASSHGTGEMQPQHF. The CDR3 DNA reads TGCGCCAGCAGCCATGGGACAGGGGAAATGCAGCCCCAGCATTTT.

The chain employs TRBV4-2 and TRBJ2-5; TRBD2 matches at 10 bases. Germline V gene sequence: CDR1 LGHNA, CDR2 YNFKEQ. The trim removed 4 bases at V and 5 bases at J, leaving 16 bases unmatched. This CDR3 contains 18 residues. The CDR3 protein is CASSPTPGLARKEETQYF. The CDR3 nucleotides read TGTGCCAGCAGCCCAACCCCGGGACTAGCGAGAAAAGAGGAGACCCAGTACTTC.

This chain joins TRBV20-1 and TRBJ2-7; maybe TRBD1 (6 bases). The CDR3 length is 15 residues. Germline CDR1 DFQATT, CDR2 SNEGSKA (reference sequence). V was trimmed by 5 bases and J by 1 base, leaving 18 bases between them. CDR3 sequence reads: CSAYHGQSGSYEQYF. The CDR3 DNA follows: TGCAGTGCTTATCACGGACAGTCCGGGTCCTACGAGCAGTACTTC.

This chain connects TRBV4-1 to TRBJ1-2; perhaps TRBD1 as D (5 bases). V was shortened by 4 bases and J by 4 bases, with 16 bases between the two germline ends. Germline V gene lookup returns CDR1 MGHRA and CDR2 YSYEKL. The CDR3 has 15 residues. For the CDR3, the DNA is TGCGCCAGCAGCCCCGCCAAAGGGGCTGGCTATGGCTACACCTTC. Its translation is CASSPAKGAGYGYTF.

This chain connects TRBV27 to TRBJ2-1, with TRBD2 identical over 8 bases. The J segment lost 9 bases and the V segment lost 5 bases, leaving 12 bases of the junction unmatched. The germline gives CDR1 MNHEY, CDR2 SMNVEV (reference sequence). The CDR3 sequence is 15 residues long. The CDR3 sequence is CASSPLAGDDTEQFF. The CDR3 DNA follows: TGTGCCAGCAGTCCCCTAGCGGGTGATGACACTGAGCAGTTCTTC.

The V gene is TRBV4-2, the J gene TRBJ2-7; 13 bases agree with TRBD2. V gave up 0 bases and J gave up 7 bases; unmatched junction bases: 9. CDR1 LGHNA and CDR2 YNFKEQ come from the germline V gene. This CDR3 comprises 17 residues. Here the CDR3 DNA reads TGTGCCAGCAGCCAAGATGTCGGACTAGCGGGAGCGGGAGAGCAGTACTTC. Protein sequence: CASSQDVGLAGAGEQYF.